These 22 T cell receptor beta chains were all obtained from the same sample, sequenced in a study of T cells in tumors after PD-1 blockade. Data came from immunoSEQ multiplex PCR; TCRdb stores just in-frame clones and leaves some out. The sample includes fewer than 35,000 clones, around four fifths seen only once; the top ten take more than 30%. The sequencing here drew on PBMCs, taken before anti-PD-1 treatment. These TCRs come from a human donor with basal cell carcinoma.

This clone has just one count. The rearrangement uses TRBV7-2 and TRBJ2-2; 10 bases are a match to TRBD2. With 3 bases clipped from V and 3 bases from J, the junction kept 4 bases outside the gene matches. CDR1 is SGHTA, CDR2 FQGNSA, per germline. The CDR3 sequence is 16 residues long. The CDR3: CASSLTSGRDTGELFF. Written as DNA, the CDR3 is TGTGCCAGCAGCTTGACTAGCGGGCGTGACACCGGGGAGCTGTTTTTT. Filled out from reference TRBV7-2 and TRBJ2-2, the complete variable domain reads GAGVSQSPSNKVTEKGKDVELRCDPISGHTALYWYRQSLGQGLEFLIYFQGNSAPDKSGLPSDRFSAERTGGSVSTLTIQRTQQEDSAVYLCASSLTSGRDTGELFFGEGSRLTVL.

The chain links TRBV7-8 to TRBJ1-1; 7 bases match TRBD1. With V trimmed by 3 bases and J by 5 bases, 6 bases remained unmatched. Germline CDR1 is SGHVS and CDR2 is FQNEAQ. The CDR3 spans 14 residues. CDR3 sequence (DNA): TGTGCCAGCAGCTTTACCAGGGGGGGGACTGAAGCTTTCTTT. This encodes CASSFTRGGTEAFF.

This clone was counted only a few times. The V call is TRBV4-1, the J call TRBJ1-6; D is possibly TRBD1 (5 bases). The CDR3 length is 15 residues. The germline V gene encodes CDR1 MGHRA and CDR2 YSYEKL. V was trimmed by 0 bases and J by 7 bases, leaving 10 bases between them. The CDR3 spells CASSQEGTGNSPLHF. For the CDR3, the DNA is TGCGCCAGCAGCCAAGAGGGGACGGGAAATTCACCCCTCCACTTT.

This sequence joins TRBV5-8 and TRBJ1-3; 10 bases line up with TRBD1. Germline V gene sequence: CDR1 SGHTS, CDR2 YDEGEE. This CDR3 comprises 13 residues. V shed 7 bases, J shed 3 bases, and the junction held 1 base outside the gene matches. The CDR3, as DNA: TGTGCCAGCGGACAGGGGGTTGGAAACACCATATATTTT. Protein sequence: CASGQGVGNTIYF.

The J gene is TRBJ1-2, the V gene TRBV4-3, with D tentatively TRBD1 (6 bases). V was clipped by 3 bases and J by 8 bases, with 19 bases between them. Germline values: CDR1 LGHNA, CDR2 YSLEER. The CDR3 is made up of 15 amino acids. Written as DNA, the CDR3 is TGCGCCAGCAGCCAGAGAGTCGGTGTAGGGACAGGCTACACCTTC. This sequence encodes CASSQRVGVGTGYTF.

The chain is built from TRBV19 and TRBJ1-1; TRBD1 might be the D (6 bases). The CDR3 spans 15 residues. Between the trimmed V and J ends, which lost 5 bases and 1 base, there was a span of 14 bases. The germline V gene encodes CDR1 LNHDA and CDR2 SQIVND (reference sequence). The CDR3 DNA follows: TGTGCCAGTAGTTATCCGGGACACCAGAACACTGAAGCTTTCTTT. Its translation is CASSYPGHQNTEAFF.

The chain has TRBV11-3 and TRBJ1-3, with D perhaps matching TRBD1 (6 bases). CDR3 length equals 15 residues. The germline V gene has CDR1 SGHNT and CDR2 YENEEA. Trimming pared 4 bases from V and 2 bases from J, leaving 12 bases between. The CDR3 coding sequence is TGTGCCAGCAGCTCCCAGGGGAAGGCTGGAAACACCATATATTTT. Its translation: CASSSQGKAGNTIYF.

This chain links TRBV7-3 with TRBJ1-6; possibly TRBD1 for D (6 bases). CDR3 length: 15 amino acids. From germline, CDR1 is SGHTA and CDR2 FQGTGA. The germline V and J ends were trimmed by 2 bases and 6 bases, with 11 bases remaining between them. This chain's CDR3 is CASSLGQGFNSPLHF. The CDR3 DNA is TGTGCCAGCAGCTTAGGGCAGGGGTTTAATTCACCCCTCCACTTT.

The chain combines TRBV9 with TRBJ1-2; weak D call: TRBD1 (6 bases). From germline, CDR1 is SGDLS and CDR2 YYNGEE. The ends were cut back, 1 base at V and 0 bases at J, with 13 bases in the middle. The CDR3 is made up of 16 amino acids. The CDR3 is CASSVFSGATNYGYTF. The CDR3 bases are TGTGCCAGCAGCGTATTTTCAGGGGCAACTAACTATGGCTACACCTTC. The full variable domain, completed using reference TRBV9 and TRBJ1-2, is DSGVTQTPKHLITATGQRVTLRCSPRSGDLSVYWYQQSLDQGLQFLIQYYNGEERAKGNILERFSAQQFPDLHSELNLSSLELGDSALYFCASSVFSGATNYGYTFGSGTRLTVV.

The rearrangement joins TRBV19 to TRBJ2-4, with D perhaps matching TRBD2 (6 bases). Trimming stripped 2 bases from V and 9 bases from J, with 14 bases between. Per the germline V gene, CDR1 is LNHDA and CDR2 is SQIVND (reference sequence). This CDR3 region has 14 residues. The CDR3 loop is CASSIRGGTAIQYF. In nucleotides, the CDR3 is TGTGCCAGTAGTATACGCGGAGGGACGGCCATTCAGTACTTC. Variable domain in full (rest from reference TRBV19 and TRBJ2-4): DGGITQSPKYLFRKEGQNVTLSCEQNLNHDAMYWYRQDPGQGLRLIYYSQIVNDFQKGDIAEGYSVSREKKESFPLTVTSAQKNPTAFYLCASSIRGGTAIQYFGAGTRLSVL.

This clone was detected a few times. The V call is TRBV4-3, the J call TRBJ2-3; D is perhaps TRBD2 (6 bases). Trimming pared 4 bases from V and 1 base from J, leaving 15 bases between. Per germline, CDR1 LGHNA and CDR2 YSLEER. The CDR3 loop spans 16 amino acids. DNA of the CDR3: TGCGCCAGCAGCCGGAGTAGCGGAGGCGGCACAGATACGCAGTATTTT. Protein product: CASSRSSGGGTDTQYF.

The CDR3 here is CASRKAGLQNEQYF. DNA of the CDR3: TGTGCCAGCAGAAAAGCGGGACTTCAGAACGAGCAGTACTTC. This chain links TRBV28 with TRBJ2-7; 7 bases match TRBD2. V trimming: 6 bases; J trimming: 5 bases; junction bases outside the gene matches: 10. This CDR3 has 14 amino acids. Germline V CDR1 and CDR2: MDHEN, SYDVKM.

This rearrangement joins TRBV30 to TRBJ2-5; TRBD2 matches 11 bases. The CDR3 length is 14 residues. The V segment lost 2 bases and the J segment 4 bases; nucleotides outside the gene matches: 3. The V gene's germline CDR1 is GTSNPN and CDR2 SVGIG (reference sequence). CDR3 DNA sequence: TGTGCCTGGAGTACTAGCGGGAGTGGAGAGACCCAGTACTTC. Translation gives CAWSTSGSGETQYF.

This chain joins TRBV12-3 or TRBV12-4 and TRBJ1-1; no definite D call. V was trimmed by 2 bases and J by 1 base, leaving 5 bases between them. This CDR3 is built from 13 residues. The CDR3: CASSLHKNTEAFF. The CDR3, as DNA: TGTGCCAGCAGTTTACACAAGAACACTGAAGCTTTCTTT.

This clone was found once. The rearrangement uses TRBV7-3 and TRBJ2-2; D gene uncertain. Trimming took off 1 base at V and 4 bases at J, with 7 bases between the two ends. Germline assignment: CDR1 SGHTA and CDR2 FQGTGA. The CDR3 has 14 residues. CDR3 nucleotides: TGTGCCAGCAGCTTAAGACTGGGCACCGGGGAGCTGTTTTTT. Its protein is CASSLRLGTGELFF.

The chain employs TRBV5-6 and TRBJ2-3; D is perhaps TRBD2 (7 bases). The CDR3 has 17 residues. Germline V gene sequence: CDR1 SGHDT, CDR2 YYEEEE. V dropped 1 base and J dropped 8 bases, with 23 bases sitting between them. The CDR3, as DNA: TGTGCCAGCAGCTTGTGGTCCAGGGGACTAAGAAGATCTACGCAGTATTTT. Translated, it gives CASSLWSRGLRRSTQYF.

The rearrangement links TRBV30 to TRBJ2-5; no clear D gene. This CDR3 is 15 amino acids long. The germline gives CDR1 GTSNPN, CDR2 SVGIG (reference sequence). Trimming removed 4 bases at V and 0 bases at J, with 15 bases between. The chain's CDR3 is CAWTSGRLYQETQYF. In DNA, the CDR3 is TGTGCCTGGACGTCGGGCAGGCTGTACCAAGAGACCCAGTACTTC.

This clone was observed a single time. The rearrangement joins TRBV7-6 to TRBJ1-1, with D unclear. CDR1 and CDR2 (germline): SGHVS, FNYEAQ. The CDR3 extends over 13 amino acids. The V gene lost 1 base and the J gene lost 4 bases, with 7 bases spanning the gap. CDR3 bases: TGTGCCAGCAGCTTAGAACTGAGCACTGAAGCTTTCTTT. It yields the protein CASSLELSTEAFF.

The genes are TRBV7-8 and TRBJ1-4, with D possibly being TRBD1 (5 bases). CDR3 length: 17 residues. Germline CDR1 is SGHVS and CDR2 is FQNEAQ. Trimming left V 1 base short and J 8 bases short, with 20 bases between. CDR3: CASSLGGRGPAEEKLFF. The CDR3 DNA is TGTGCCAGCAGCTTAGGGGGGAGGGGCCCGGCGGAGGAAAAACTGTTTTTT.

This clone came up a few times. The V call is TRBV19, the J call TRBJ1-5; no clear D. Trimming took off 4 bases at V and 0 bases at J, with 7 bases between the two ends. Germline loops: CDR1 LNHDA, CDR2 SQIVND (reference sequence). The CDR3 covers 14 residues. CDR3: CASSNWDSNQPQHF. The CDR3 region has the DNA TGTGCCAGTAGTAATTGGGATAGCAATCAGCCCCAGCATTTT.

The chain recombines TRBV9 with TRBJ2-2, with a weak D call TRBD1 (6 bases). Trimming removed 5 bases from V and 0 bases from J, with 8 bases in between. This CDR3 is 14 amino acids long. Germline loops: CDR1 SGDLS, CDR2 YYNGEE. CDR3 DNA sequence: TGTGCCAGCAGGGACAGCCCGAACACCGGGGAGCTGTTTTTT. This translates into CASRDSPNTGELFF.

CDR3 sequence (DNA): TGTGCCAGCAGCAGGGGGGGGAGCTCCTACGAGCAGTACTTC. Amino acids: CASSRGGSSYEQYF. The V gene is TRBV28, the J gene TRBJ2-7, with D perhaps TRBD1 or TRBD2 (7 bases each). V gave up 6 bases and J gave up 0 bases, with 12 bases separating them. Germline CDR1 MDHEN, CDR2 SYDVKM. This CDR3 comprises 14 residues.